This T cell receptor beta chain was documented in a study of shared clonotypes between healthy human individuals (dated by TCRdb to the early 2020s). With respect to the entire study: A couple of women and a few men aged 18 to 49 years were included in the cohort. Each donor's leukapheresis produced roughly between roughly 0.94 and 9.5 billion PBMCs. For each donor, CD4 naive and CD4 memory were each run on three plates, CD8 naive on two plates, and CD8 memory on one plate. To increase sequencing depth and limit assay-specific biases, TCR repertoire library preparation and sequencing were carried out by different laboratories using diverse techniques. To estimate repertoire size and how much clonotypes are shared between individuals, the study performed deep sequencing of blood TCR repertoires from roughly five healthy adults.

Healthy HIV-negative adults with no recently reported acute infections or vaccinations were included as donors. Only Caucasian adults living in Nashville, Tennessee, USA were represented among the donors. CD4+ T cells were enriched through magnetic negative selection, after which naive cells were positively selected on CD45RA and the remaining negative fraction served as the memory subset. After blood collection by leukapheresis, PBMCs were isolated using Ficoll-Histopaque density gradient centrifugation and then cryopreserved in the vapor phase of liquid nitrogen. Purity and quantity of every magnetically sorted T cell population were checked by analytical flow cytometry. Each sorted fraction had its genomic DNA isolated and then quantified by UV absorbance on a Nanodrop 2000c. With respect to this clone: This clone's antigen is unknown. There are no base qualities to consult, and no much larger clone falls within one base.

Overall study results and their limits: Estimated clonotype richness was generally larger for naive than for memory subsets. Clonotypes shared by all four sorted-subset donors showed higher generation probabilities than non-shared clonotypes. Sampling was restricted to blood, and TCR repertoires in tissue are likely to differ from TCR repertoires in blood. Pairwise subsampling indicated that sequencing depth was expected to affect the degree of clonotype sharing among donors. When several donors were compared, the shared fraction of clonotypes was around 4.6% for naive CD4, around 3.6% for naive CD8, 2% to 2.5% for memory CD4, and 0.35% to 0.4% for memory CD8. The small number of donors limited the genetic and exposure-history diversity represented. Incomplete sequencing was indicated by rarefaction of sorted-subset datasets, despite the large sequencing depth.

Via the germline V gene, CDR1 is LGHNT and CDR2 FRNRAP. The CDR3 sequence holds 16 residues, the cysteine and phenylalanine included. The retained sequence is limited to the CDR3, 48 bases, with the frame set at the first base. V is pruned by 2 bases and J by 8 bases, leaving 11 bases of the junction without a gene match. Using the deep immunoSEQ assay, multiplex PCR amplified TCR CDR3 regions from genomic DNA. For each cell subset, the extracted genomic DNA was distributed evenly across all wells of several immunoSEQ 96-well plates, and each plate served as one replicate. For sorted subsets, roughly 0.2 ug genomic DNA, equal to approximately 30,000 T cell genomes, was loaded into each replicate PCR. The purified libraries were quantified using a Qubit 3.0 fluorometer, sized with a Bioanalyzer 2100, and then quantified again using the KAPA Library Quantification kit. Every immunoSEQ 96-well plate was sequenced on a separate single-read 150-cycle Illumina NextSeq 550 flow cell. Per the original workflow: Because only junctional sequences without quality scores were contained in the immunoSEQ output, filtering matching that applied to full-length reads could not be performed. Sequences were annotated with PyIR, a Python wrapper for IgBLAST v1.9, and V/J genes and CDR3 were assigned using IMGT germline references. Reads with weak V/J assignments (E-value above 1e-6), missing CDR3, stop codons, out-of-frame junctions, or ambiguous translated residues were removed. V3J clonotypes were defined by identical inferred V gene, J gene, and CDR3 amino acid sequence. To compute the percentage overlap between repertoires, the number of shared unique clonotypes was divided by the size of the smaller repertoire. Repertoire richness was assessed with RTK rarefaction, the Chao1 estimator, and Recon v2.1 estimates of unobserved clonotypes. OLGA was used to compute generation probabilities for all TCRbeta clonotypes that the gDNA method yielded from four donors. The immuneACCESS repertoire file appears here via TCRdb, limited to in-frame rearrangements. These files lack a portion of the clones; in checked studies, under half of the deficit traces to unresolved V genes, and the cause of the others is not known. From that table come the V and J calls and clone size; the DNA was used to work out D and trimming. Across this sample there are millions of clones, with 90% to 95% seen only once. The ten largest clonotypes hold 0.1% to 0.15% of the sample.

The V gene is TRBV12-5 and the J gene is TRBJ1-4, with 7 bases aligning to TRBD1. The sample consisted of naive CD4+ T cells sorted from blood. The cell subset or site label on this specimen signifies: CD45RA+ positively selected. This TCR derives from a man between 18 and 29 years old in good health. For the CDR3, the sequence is CASGLRPAPGGEKLFF. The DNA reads TGTGCTAGTGGTTTGAGACCCGCTCCAGGGGGGGAAAAACTGTTTTTT.